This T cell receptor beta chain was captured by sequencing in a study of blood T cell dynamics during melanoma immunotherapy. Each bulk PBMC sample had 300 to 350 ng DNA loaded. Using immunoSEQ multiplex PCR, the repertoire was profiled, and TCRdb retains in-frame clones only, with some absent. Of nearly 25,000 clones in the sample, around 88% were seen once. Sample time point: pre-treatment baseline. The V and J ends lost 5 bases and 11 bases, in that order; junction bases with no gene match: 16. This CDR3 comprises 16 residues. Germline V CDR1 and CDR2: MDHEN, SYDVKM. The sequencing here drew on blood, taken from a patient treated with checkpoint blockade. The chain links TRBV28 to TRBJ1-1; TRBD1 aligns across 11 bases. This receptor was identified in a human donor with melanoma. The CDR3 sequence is CASSIPGTGGTKSAFF. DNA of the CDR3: TGTGCCAGCAGTATTCCCGGGACAGGGGGGACCAAAAGTGCTTTCTTT.